Shown below are 29 T cell receptor beta chains from a single sample sequenced in a study of CD8 T cells in ankylosing spondylitis. TCRdb recomputed calls from the 5' RACE reads with MiXCR, one row per CDR3 protein. The data contain fewer than 400,000 distinct CDR3 sequences, approximately 14% of them singletons. Input material: blood, either unsorted or a sorted T cell fraction (not recorded which). The origin of the receptors is a male donor with ankylosing spondylitis or in good health (not recorded which).

Only a few counts were recorded for this clonotype. This chain links TRBV5-1 with TRBJ2-3, with 15 nucleotides matching TRBD2. CDR3 size: 17 residues. Per germline, CDR1 SGHRS and CDR2 YFSETQ. The ends lost 5 bases at V and 3 bases at J; junction bases unmatched: 7. CDR3 bases: TGCGCCAGCAGGTCGCACGGGACTAGCGGGGGGACAGATACGCAGTATTTT. This gives the protein CASRSHGTSGGTDTQYF.

This clonotype was counted only a few times. J is TRBJ2-3 and V is TRBV20-1; D gene uncertain. Germline assignment: CDR1 DFQATT and CDR2 SNEGSKA (reference sequence). Trimming left V 3 bases short and J 6 bases short, with 7 bases between. The CDR3 runs 11 residues. CDR3 sequence (DNA): TGCAGTGCTAGTAAAATGGATACGCAGTATTTT. Translation: CSASKMDTQYF.

This clonotype turned up a few times. CDR3 loop: CSARVNDSPLHF. CDR3 in DNA: TGCAGTGCTAGAGTTAACGATTCACCCCTCCACTTT. This chain links TRBV20-1 with TRBJ1-6; no clear D gene. This CDR3 is 12 amino acids long. Trimming left V 1 base short and J 8 bases short, with 6 bases between. Germline V gene data show CDR1 as DFQATT and CDR2 as SNEGSKA (reference sequence).

This clonotype came up many times. The chain is built from TRBV20-1 and TRBJ2-1; TRBD2 matches 12 bases. Trimming took 6 bases from V and 9 from J; bases not matched to a gene: 6. CDR3 length: 13 amino acids. The germline gives CDR1 DFQATT, CDR2 SNEGSKA (reference sequence). CDR3 in DNA: TGCAGTGCGGAGACTAGCGGGAGTGCTGAGCAGTTCTTC. Its translation is CSAETSGSAEQFF.

The table lists this clonotype with a few counts. The chain combines TRBV6-1 with TRBJ2-2; 14 nucleotides line up with TRBD2. The CDR3 loop spans 18 amino acids. V shed 6 bases, J shed 2 bases, and the junction held 8 bases outside the gene matches. Per the germline V gene, CDR1 is MNHNS and CDR2 is SASEGT. The CDR3 DNA sequence: TGTGCCAGCAGGGGACTAGCGGGAGTCGGTTTAAACACCGGGGAGCTGTTTTTT. Translating it yields CASRGLAGVGLNTGELFF.

V and J are TRBV21-1 and TRBJ2-2. TRBV21-1 is given as a pseudogene. The CDR3 has 14 amino acids. The CDR3 bases are TGTGCCAGCAGCAAGGTCGACAACACCGGGGAGCTGTTTTTT. This gives the protein CASSKVDNTGELFF.

This clonotype was seen repeatedly, ten times or more. The chain recombines TRBV12-3 or TRBV12-4 with TRBJ1-5; 7 bases match TRBD1. The CDR3 is 13 amino acids. J was trimmed by 5 bases and V by 6 bases; bases with no gene match: 4. The CDR3 DNA is TGTGCCAGCAGCACCACAGGGGATCAGCCCCAGCATTTT. Encoded protein: CASSTTGDQPQHF.

The chain joins TRBV5-5 to TRBJ1-2; the D gene is possibly TRBD1 (5 bases). V lost 0 bases and J 1 base, leaving 10 bases between the germline ends. The V gene's germline CDR1 is SGHKS and CDR2 YYEKEE (reference sequence). The CDR3 runs to 15 residues. The CDR3 nucleotides are TGTGCCAGCAGCTTGGAGTGGCAGGGTAACTATGGCTACACCTTC. This codes for CASSLEWQGNYGYTF. The entire variable domain, with the rest obtained from reference TRBV5-5 and TRBJ1-2, is as follows: DAGVTQSPTHLIKTRGQQVTLRCSPISGHKSVSWYQQVLGQGPQFIFQYYEKEERGRGNFPDRFSARQFPNYSSELNVNALLLGDSALYLCASSLEWQGNYGYTFGSGTRLTVV.

In its sample, this clonotype was seen many times. This rearrangement joins TRBV15 to TRBJ1-5; the match to TRBD1 covers 8 bases. Trimming removed 5 bases from V and 1 base from J; junction bases left unmatched: 4. The CDR3 totals 15 residues. Germline V gene data show CDR1 as LNHNV and CDR2 as YYDKDF (reference sequence). CDR3: CATSWRQGSNQPQHF. The CDR3 nucleotides are TGTGCCACCAGCTGGCGACAGGGGAGCAATCAGCCCCAGCATTTT.

This clonotype was counted a few times. The chain uses TRBV24-1 and TRBJ2-3; 10 bases match TRBD1. This CDR3 contains 16 residues. Looked up from germline, CDR1 is KGHDR and CDR2 is SFDVKD. Trimming cost V 4 bases and J 6 bases; bases outside gene matches: 9. The CDR3 nucleotides read TGTGCCACCAGTGACTCAGGGACAGGGGTCACGGATACGCAGTATTTT. Protein sequence: CATSDSGTGVTDTQYF.

This clonotype has just a few counts. V usage is TRBV24-1 and J usage is TRBJ2-5, with a weak D call TRBD1 (6 bases). The CDR3 loop spans 15 amino acids. Germline V lookup: CDR1 KGHDR, CDR2 SFDVKD. V was shortened by 5 bases and J by 5 bases, with 17 bases between the two germline ends. Here the CDR3 DNA reads TGTGCCACCAGTGCTGGCCAGGGGCCGGGGGAGACCCAGTACTTC. Amino acids: CATSAGQGPGETQYF.

The chain combines TRBV18 with TRBJ1-6; TRBD1 might be the D (6 bases). CDR3 length: 16 residues. Germline V gives CDR1 KGHSH, CDR2 LQKENI. V gave up 3 bases and J gave up 10 bases, with 19 bases separating them. The CDR3 coding sequence is TGTGCCAGCTCACCCTACCAACAGGGAATGGGCTCACCCCTCCACTTT. It yields the protein CASSPYQQGMGSPLHF.

The CDR3 loop is CATSTVGHLLGNEQFF. For the CDR3, the DNA is TGTGCCACCAGCACAGTAGGACACCTCTTAGGGAATGAGCAGTTCTTC. The gene calls are TRBV15 and TRBJ2-1, with D maybe TRBD1 (5 bases). The germline V gene encodes CDR1 LNHNV and CDR2 YYDKDF (reference sequence). CDR3 length: 16 residues. With 4 bases removed from V and 7 bases from J, the gap between germline ends came to 20 bases.

This clonotype was seen more than once but under ten times. The V and J genes are TRBV10-3 and TRBJ1-4; no clear D gene. Trimming stripped 8 bases from V and 0 bases from J, with 4 bases between. This CDR3 is built from 12 residues. Germline V gene data show CDR1 as ENHRY and CDR2 as SYGVKD. The CDR3 is CAIGTTNEKLFF. CDR3 DNA sequence: TGTGCCATCGGGACAACTAATGAAAAACTGTTTTTT.

The CDR3 here is CASSMTGSRASQYF. The CDR3 DNA reads TGTGCCAGCAGTATGACAGGGAGCCGGGCGTCCCAGTACTTC. The chain has TRBV27 and TRBJ2-5, with 7 positions matching TRBD1. The CDR3 has 14 residues. V lost 5 bases, J lost 9 bases, and 12 bases stayed unmatched. Germline V lookup: CDR1 MNHEY, CDR2 SMNVEV (reference sequence).

As concerns this clonotype: At one end the junction does not follow the germline gene, possibly because of a read error. This chain connects TRBV18 to TRBJ1-1; D is ambiguous. Germline V gene lookup returns CDR1 KGHSH and CDR2 LQKENI. The CDR3 length is 14 residues. The CDR3 DNA is TGTGCCAGCTCAGCACCCCTACGTAATAGTGAAGCTTTCTTT. It encodes CASSAPLRNSEAFF.

There are a few counts of this clonotype. V and J are TRBV20-1 and TRBJ1-6, with TRBD1 as a possible D gene (6 bases). This CDR3 comprises 11 residues. Trimming stripped 5 bases from V and 14 bases from J, with 13 bases between. Germline CDR1 DFQATT, CDR2 SNEGSKA (reference sequence). CDR3 in amino acids: CSAPQGKTLHF. CDR3 bases: TGCAGTGCTCCCCAGGGGAAGACCCTCCACTTT.

This clonotype was found a few times. J is TRBJ2-7 and V is TRBV5-1; tentatively, D is TRBD2 (6 bases). The V end lost 6 bases, the J end lost 2 bases, and 18 bases lay between the germline ends. There are 15 residues in the CDR3. From germline, CDR1 is SGHRS and CDR2 YFSETQ. Written as DNA, the CDR3 is TGCGCCAGCACCCACTTGGAGGGGCAGGCCTACGAGCAGTACTTC. This encodes CASTHLEGQAYEQYF.

This clonotype was seen repeatedly, ten times or more. The chain has TRBV3-1 and TRBJ2-2; D remains unclear. V shed 1 base and J shed 1 base, with 4 bases lying between them. Per germline, CDR1 LGHDT and CDR2 YNNKEL (reference sequence). The CDR3 is 14 residues long. The CDR3 bases are TGTGCCAGCAGCCAAGGCAGGAACACCGGGGAGCTGTTTTTT. Its translation: CASSQGRNTGELFF. The complete variable domain, with remaining parts taken from reference TRBV3-1 and TRBJ2-2, reads DTAVSQTPKYLVTQMGNDKSIKCEQNLGHDTMYWYKQDSKKFLKIMFSYNNKELIINETVPNRFSPKSPDKAHLNLHINSLELGDSAVYFCASSQGRNTGELFFGEGSRLTVL.

The chain carries TRBV6-5 and TRBJ2-5, with D uncertain. Between the trimmed V and J ends, which lost 0 bases and 5 bases, there was a span of 10 bases. The germline CDR1 and CDR2 sequences are MNHEY and SVGAGI. This CDR3 spans 14 amino acids. CDR3 in amino acids: CASSYSRQLETQYF. CDR3 in DNA: TGTGCCAGCAGTTACTCCCGGCAGTTGGAGACCCAGTACTTC.

In its sample, this clonotype was seen many times. This rearrangement joins TRBV3-1 to TRBJ1-6; D is unclear. In germline, CDR1 is LGHDT, CDR2 YNNKEL (reference sequence). Trimming removed 4 bases from V and 10 bases from J, with 11 bases in between. The CDR3 totals 13 residues. CDR3 region: CASSPAGKSPLHF. The CDR3 nucleotides are TGTGCCAGCAGCCCAGCGGGGAAATCACCCCTCCACTTT.

This chain uses TRBV29-1 with TRBJ1-2, with D possibly matching TRBD1 (5 bases). The germline V gene encodes CDR1 SQVTM and CDR2 ANQGSEA. V lost 4 bases and J lost 7, with 16 bases in between. The CDR3 has 13 amino acids. The CDR3 DNA reads as TGCAGCGTTGCTGGGACGGGGGTGGCTGGCTACACCTTC. It codes for CSVAGTGVAGYTF.

This clonotype was seen at least ten times. The gene calls are TRBV5-1 and TRBJ2-3, with 10 bases that match TRBD2. CDR1 SGHRS and CDR2 YFSETQ come from the germline V gene. CDR3 size: 15 residues. J lost 1 base, V lost 6 bases, and 5 bases had no gene match. The CDR3 is CASTTSGFGTDTQYF. In DNA form, the CDR3 reads TGCGCCAGCACGACTAGCGGGTTCGGCACAGATACGCAGTATTTT.

In its sample, this clonotype was seen a few times. DNA for the CDR3: TGTGCCAGCAGCTTATCTGTGGGACATTACAAGACCCAGTACTTC. This translates into CASSLSVGHYKTQYF. The V gene is TRBV7-2, the J gene TRBJ2-5; TRBD1 might be the D (6 bases). The CDR3 loop spans 15 amino acids. CDR1 is SGHTA, CDR2 FQGNSA, per germline. The germline V and J ends were trimmed by 2 bases and 6 bases, with 16 bases remaining between them.

The CDR3 nucleotides read TGCAGTGCCCAGGACAGGCTTAATGAAAAACTGTTTTTT. As protein: CSAQDRLNEKLFF. The chain joins TRBV20-1 to TRBJ1-4; 7 bases are shared with TRBD1. Germline-derived CDR1 and CDR2 are DFQATT and SNEGSKA (reference sequence). This CDR3 has 13 residues. With 6 bases clipped from V and 4 bases from J, the junction kept 5 bases outside the gene matches.

The chain links TRBV5-1 to TRBJ2-3; tentative D call: TRBD2 (5 bases). CDR3 length: 18 amino acids. Germline CDR1 SGHRS, CDR2 YFSETQ. Trimming left V 0 bases short and J 2 bases short, with 19 bases between. The CDR3 loop is CASSLAMRAVRVTDTQYF. The CDR3 DNA reads TGCGCCAGCAGCTTGGCAATGAGGGCGGTCAGAGTCACAGATACGCAGTATTTT.

The chain has TRBV30 and TRBJ1-4, with D possibly being TRBD1 (6 bases). Germline V gene lookup returns CDR1 GTSNPN and CDR2 SVGIG (reference sequence). Trimming left V 7 bases short and J 4 bases short, with 13 bases between. The CDR3 totals 13 residues. The CDR3 DNA is TGTGCCTCTTCGGGACACCTTAATGAAAAACTGTTTTTT. Protein product: CASSGHLNEKLFF.

A remark on this clonotype: One base away lies a much larger clone, so this may be a sequencing read error. The genes are TRBV5-1 and TRBJ2-2; 7 bases line up with TRBD1. The CDR3 has 15 amino acids. Germline V gives CDR1 SGHRS, CDR2 YFSETQ. CDR3 DNA sequence: TGCGCCAGCAGCTTGGAGGGACAGAACACCGGGGAGCTGGTTTTT. It yields the protein CASSLEGQNTGELVF.

This clonotype has only a few counts. The rearrangement joins TRBV11-2 to TRBJ1-4; no clear D gene. Germline values: CDR1 SGHAT, CDR2 FQNNGV. The CDR3 spans 11 residues. V lost 0 bases to trimming and J lost 11 bases, with 4 bases between them. Here the CDR3 DNA reads TGTGCCAGCAGCTTAGAGAGGAAACTGTTTTTT. Protein sequence: CASSLERKLFF.